These 8 T cell receptor beta chains share one sample of origin, sequenced in a study of molecular identifiers for immune sequencing clone quantification. TCRdb used MiXCR to reprocess the PCR reads, holding one entry per CDR3 protein. The table records around 460,000 distinct CDR3 sequences, 20% to 25% of them present only once. Sequencing was done on a sample of naive CD8+ T cells from blood, with Jurkat cell RNA spiked in. Subset meaning: FACS-sorted CD8+CD4-CCR7+CD45RA+ naive T cells. These receptors were obtained from a human donor in good health. Some libraries in this study had Jurkat cell RNA spiked in.

The chain is built from TRBV4-3 and TRBJ2-5, with a weak D call TRBD2 (7 bases). Germline V gene lookup returns CDR1 LGHNA and CDR2 YSLEER. Trimming left V 1 base short and J 2 bases short, with 11 bases between. The CDR3 loop spans 15 amino acids. The CDR3 DNA follows: TGCGCCAGCAGCCAAGGCGGGGGCCCACAAGAGACCCAGTACTTC. Amino acid sequence: CASSQGGGPQETQYF.

This clonotype was counted only a few times. The gene calls are TRBV30 and TRBJ2-7; maybe TRBD1 (7 bases). Germline values: CDR1 GTSNPN, CDR2 SVGIG (reference sequence). This CDR3 contains 14 residues. The ends were cut back, 3 bases at V and 6 bases at J, with 18 bases in the middle. As DNA, the CDR3 is TGTGCCTGGAGATTCAGGGGGGCGCCCCTCGAGCAGTACTTC. Translated, it gives CAWRFRGAPLEQYF. Full variable domain (outside the CDR3, taken from reference TRBV30 and TRBJ2-7): SQTIHQWPATLVQPVGSPLSLECTVEGTSNPNLYWYRQAAGRGLQLLFYSVGIGQISSEVPQNLSASRPQDRQFILSSKKLLLSDSGFYLCAWRFRGAPLEQYFGPGTRLTVT.

The chain combines TRBV4-3 with TRBJ2-7; 7 bases match TRBD1. The CDR3 length is 15 residues. Germline loops: CDR1 LGHNA, CDR2 YSLEER. V trimming: 0 bases; J trimming: 4 bases; junction bases outside the gene matches: 6. CDR3 sequence: CASSQELDRRYEQYF. In nucleotides, the CDR3 is TGCGCCAGCAGCCAAGAACTGGACAGGCGTTACGAGCAGTACTTC.

A remark on this clonotype: Germline and junction disagree at one end, which may indicate a read error. The V call is TRBV5-3, the J call TRBJ2-7; D is perhaps TRBD1 (5 bases). TRBV5-3 has ORF status, its function being uncertain. There are 15 residues in the CDR3. The DNA of the CDR3 is TGTGCCAGCAGCTTGAATGGCAGGGCAACCTACGAGCAGTACTTC. Its translation is CASSLNGRATYEQYF.

CDR3 region: CASSLLISTGKGETQYF. CDR3 nucleotide sequence: TGTGCCAGCAGTTTACTTATAAGTACCGGGAAAGGAGAGACCCAGTACTTC. The chain uses TRBV27 and TRBJ2-5; maybe TRBD2 (5 bases). This CDR3 has 17 amino acids. Trimming left V 2 bases short and J 4 bases short, with 20 bases between. In germline, CDR1 is MNHEY, CDR2 SMNVEV (reference sequence).

This clonotype was recorded a few times. The rearrangement joins TRBV2 to TRBJ2-5, with TRBD2 matching over 9 bases. This CDR3 is 15 amino acids long. The J segment lost 2 bases and the V segment lost 7 bases, leaving 8 bases of the junction unmatched. Germline-derived CDR1 and CDR2 are SNHLY and FYNNEI. The CDR3 DNA reads TGTGCCAGCATCCTATTAGCGGGAGATCAAGAGACCCAGTACTTC. Its translation is CASILLAGDQETQYF.

As concerns this clonotype: A much larger clone lies one base from this, so it may be a read error. The chain is built from TRBV29-1 and TRBJ1-1; 7 nucleotides line up with TRBD1. Looked up from germline, CDR1 is SQVTM and CDR2 is ANQGSEA. J was trimmed by 10 bases and V by 4 bases; bases with no gene match: 9. The CDR3 length is 12 residues. In DNA form, the CDR3 reads TGCAGCGTTGGAGACGACAGGGCTGGAGCTTTCTTT. This translates into CSVGDDRAGAFF.

This rearrangement joins TRBV28 to TRBJ2-7; D possibly matches TRBD1 or TRBD2 (6 bases each). This CDR3 spans 14 amino acids. Between the trimmed V and J ends, which lost 5 bases and 5 bases, there was a span of 16 bases. Looked up from germline, CDR1 is MDHEN and CDR2 is SYDVKM. In nucleotides, the CDR3 is TGTGCCAGCAGTCGCAGGGGACTTAGCGACGAGCAGTACTTC. It codes for CASSRRGLSDEQYF.